The sequence of this T cell receptor (beta chain) was determined in a study of T cells in Graves' hyperthyroidism and ophthalmopathy. As for the study in general: The initial diagnosis was the point when peripheral blood was collected, ahead of any treatment.

This clonotype was counted many times. Its target is not known. Findings of the study overall: Ophthalmopathy, as predicted by the model, came a median around 7 months after the prediction. In blood, most of the thyroid clonotypes expanded above 0.001 were also present.

From RNA transcripts, TCR beta CDR3 regions were amplified. TCR CDR3 regions were first amplified by RT-PCR with HTBI primers. Using its own MiXCR run on the multiplex PCR reads, TCRdb lists one record per CDR3 protein. The sample includes under 600,000 distinct CDR3 sequences, 15% to 20% of them seen just once. In germline, CDR1 is MDHEN, CDR2 SYDVKM. The CDR3 is made up of 16 amino acids. V lost 3 bases and J 4 bases, leaving 16 bases between the germline ends. PBMCs were derived from 9.5 to 10 ml fresh peripheral blood. The clonotype originates from a woman aged 40 to 49 with Graves' ophthalmopathy. The rearrangement joins TRBV28 to TRBJ2-1; D perhaps matches TRBD2 (7 bases). Sequencing was performed on blood. Here the CDR3 reads CASSLVQGRGYNEQFF. The CDR3 DNA sequence: TGTGCCAGCAGTTTGGTCCAGGGGAGGGGTTACAATGAGCAGTTCTTC.